This TCR beta chain was observed in a study of control samples from healthy donors and cancer patients. Here immunoSEQ multiplex PCR was the method, and the copy in TCRdb shows in-frame clones only, minus some. The sample lists tens of thousands of clones, 85% to 95% occurring once. This clonotype was sampled from a man aged 25-45 years in good health. The specimen was blood.

The CDR3 nucleotides are TGTGCCAGCAGCCCCGGGTTAGGGGCCAAAAACATTCAGTACTTC. Translated, it gives CASSPGLGAKNIQYF. The chain couples TRBV6-5 to TRBJ2-4; D unresolved. Germline-derived CDR1 and CDR2 are MNHEY and SVGAGI. This CDR3 region has 15 residues. The germline V and J ends were trimmed by 6 bases and 1 base, with 13 bases remaining between them.